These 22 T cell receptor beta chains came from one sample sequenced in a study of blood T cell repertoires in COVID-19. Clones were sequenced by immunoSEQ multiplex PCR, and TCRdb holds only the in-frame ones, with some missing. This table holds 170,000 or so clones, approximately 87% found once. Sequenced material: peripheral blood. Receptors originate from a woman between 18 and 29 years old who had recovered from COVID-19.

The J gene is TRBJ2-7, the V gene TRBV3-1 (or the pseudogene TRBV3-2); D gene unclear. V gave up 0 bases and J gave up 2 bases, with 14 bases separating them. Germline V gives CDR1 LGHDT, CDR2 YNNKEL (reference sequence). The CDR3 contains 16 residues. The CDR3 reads CASSQERSSATYEQYF. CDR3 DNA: TGTGCCAGCAGCCAAGAAAGGTCTAGTGCTACCTACGAGCAGTACTTC.

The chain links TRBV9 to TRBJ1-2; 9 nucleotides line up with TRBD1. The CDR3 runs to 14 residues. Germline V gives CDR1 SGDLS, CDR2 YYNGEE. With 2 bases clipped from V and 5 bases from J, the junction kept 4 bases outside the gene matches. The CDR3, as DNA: TGTGCCAGCAGCGTCGGGACAGGGTCGTATGGCTACACCTTC. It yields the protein CASSVGTGSYGYTF.

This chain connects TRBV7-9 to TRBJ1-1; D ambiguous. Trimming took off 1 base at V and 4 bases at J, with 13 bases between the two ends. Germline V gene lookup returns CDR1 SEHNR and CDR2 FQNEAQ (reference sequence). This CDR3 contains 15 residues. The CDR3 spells CASSLGPSRATEAFF. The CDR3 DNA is TGTGCCAGCAGCTTAGGGCCGTCGCGGGCCACTGAAGCTTTCTTT.

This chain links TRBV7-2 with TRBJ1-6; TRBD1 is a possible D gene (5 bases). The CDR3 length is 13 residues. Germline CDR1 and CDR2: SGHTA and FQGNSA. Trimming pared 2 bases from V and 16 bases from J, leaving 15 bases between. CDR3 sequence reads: CASSLILQGQLHF. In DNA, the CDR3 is TGTGCCAGCAGCTTAATTTTGCAGGGCCAGCTCCACTTT.

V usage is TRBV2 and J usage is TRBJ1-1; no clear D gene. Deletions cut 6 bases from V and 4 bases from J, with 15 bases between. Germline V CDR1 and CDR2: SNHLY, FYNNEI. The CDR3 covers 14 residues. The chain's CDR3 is CASRPLGVVTEAFF. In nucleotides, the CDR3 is TGTGCCAGCAGACCCCTCGGAGTCGTCACTGAAGCTTTCTTT. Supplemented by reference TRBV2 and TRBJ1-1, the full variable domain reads EPEVTQTPSHQVTQMGQEVILRCVPISNHLYFYWYRQILGQKVEFLVSFYNNEISEKSEIFDDQFSVERPDGSNFTLKIRSTKLEDSAMYFCASRPLGVVTEAFFGQGTRLTVV.

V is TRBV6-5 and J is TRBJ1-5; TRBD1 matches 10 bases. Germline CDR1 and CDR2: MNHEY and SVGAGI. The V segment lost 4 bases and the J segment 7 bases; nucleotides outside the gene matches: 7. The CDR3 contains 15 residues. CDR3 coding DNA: TGTGCCAGCAGTTCCTCCGGGACAGGGGACCAGCCCCAGCATTTT. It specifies CASSSSGTGDQPQHF.

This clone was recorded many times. CDR3 protein: CASSPRAYSNQPQHF. The CDR3, as DNA: TGTGCCAGCAGTCCGCGGGCATATAGCAATCAGCCCCAGCATTTT. The chain couples TRBV28 to TRBJ1-5; no clear D gene. Germline assignment: CDR1 MDHEN and CDR2 SYDVKM. V was pared by 5 bases and J by 0 bases, with 11 bases between. The CDR3 runs to 15 residues.

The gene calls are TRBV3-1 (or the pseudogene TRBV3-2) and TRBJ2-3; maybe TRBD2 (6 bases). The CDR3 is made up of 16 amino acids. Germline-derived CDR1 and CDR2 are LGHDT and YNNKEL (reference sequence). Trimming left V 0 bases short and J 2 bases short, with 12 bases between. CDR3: CASSQDIRGVTDTQYF. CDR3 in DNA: TGTGCCAGCAGCCAAGATATTCGCGGGGTCACAGATACGCAGTATTTT.

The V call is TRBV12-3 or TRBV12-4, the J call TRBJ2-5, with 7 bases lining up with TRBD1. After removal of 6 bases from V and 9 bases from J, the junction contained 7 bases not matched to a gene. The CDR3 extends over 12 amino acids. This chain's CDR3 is CASSSQGTAQYF. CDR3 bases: TGTGCCAGCAGCTCACAGGGGACAGCCCAGTACTTC.

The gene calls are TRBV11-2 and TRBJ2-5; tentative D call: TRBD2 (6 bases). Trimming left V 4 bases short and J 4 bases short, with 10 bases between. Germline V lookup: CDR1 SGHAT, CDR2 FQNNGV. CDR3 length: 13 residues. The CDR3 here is CASSSGLSETQYF. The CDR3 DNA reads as TGTGCCAGCAGCTCGGGACTGTCAGAGACCCAGTACTTC.

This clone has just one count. The CDR3 loop reads CASSPRGFTEAFF. In DNA form, the CDR3 reads TGTGCCAGCAGCCCTAGGGGGTTCACTGAAGCTTTCTTT. J is TRBJ1-1 and V is TRBV7-9; the D gene is possibly TRBD1 (6 bases). V lost 5 bases and J 4 bases, leaving 11 bases between the germline ends. This CDR3 region has 13 residues. Germline assignment: CDR1 SEHNR and CDR2 FQNEAQ (reference sequence).

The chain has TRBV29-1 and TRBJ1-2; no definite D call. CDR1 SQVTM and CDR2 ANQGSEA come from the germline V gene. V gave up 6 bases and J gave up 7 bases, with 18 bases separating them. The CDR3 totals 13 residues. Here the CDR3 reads CSVDGPTSPGYTF. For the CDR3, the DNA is TGCAGCGTCGATGGGCCCACCTCGCCTGGCTACACCTTC.

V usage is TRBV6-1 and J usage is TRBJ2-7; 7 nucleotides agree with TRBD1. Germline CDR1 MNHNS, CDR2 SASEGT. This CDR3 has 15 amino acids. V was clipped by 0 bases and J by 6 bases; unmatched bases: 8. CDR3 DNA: TGTGCCAGCAGTGAAGCGATAGGGGGCAAAGTCGAGCAGTACGTC. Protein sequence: CASSEAIGGKVEQYV.

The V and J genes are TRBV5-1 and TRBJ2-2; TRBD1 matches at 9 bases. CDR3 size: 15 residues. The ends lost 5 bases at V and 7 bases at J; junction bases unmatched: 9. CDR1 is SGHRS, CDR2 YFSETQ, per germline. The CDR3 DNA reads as TGCGCCAGCAGGCAACCGGGACAGGGTGTCGGGGAGCTGTTTTTT. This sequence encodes CASRQPGQGVGELFF.

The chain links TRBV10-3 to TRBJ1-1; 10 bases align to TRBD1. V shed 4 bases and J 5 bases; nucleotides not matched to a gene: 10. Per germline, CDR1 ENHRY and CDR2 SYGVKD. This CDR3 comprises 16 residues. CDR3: CAISARGTGEFTEAFF. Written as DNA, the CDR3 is TGTGCCATCAGTGCACGGGGGACAGGGGAGTTTACTGAAGCTTTCTTT.

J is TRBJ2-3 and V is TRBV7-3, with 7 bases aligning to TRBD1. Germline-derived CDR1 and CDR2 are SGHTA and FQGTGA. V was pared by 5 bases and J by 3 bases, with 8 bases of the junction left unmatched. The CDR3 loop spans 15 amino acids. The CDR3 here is CASSRGQYGTDTQYF. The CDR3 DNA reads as TGTGCCAGCAGCAGGGGGCAGTATGGAACAGATACGCAGTATTTT.

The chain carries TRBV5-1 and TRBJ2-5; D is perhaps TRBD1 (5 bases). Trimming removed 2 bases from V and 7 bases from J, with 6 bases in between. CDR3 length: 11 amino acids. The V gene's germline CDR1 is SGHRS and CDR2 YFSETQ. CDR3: CASSFTGTQYF. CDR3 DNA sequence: TGCGCCAGCAGCTTTACAGGGACCCAGTACTTC.

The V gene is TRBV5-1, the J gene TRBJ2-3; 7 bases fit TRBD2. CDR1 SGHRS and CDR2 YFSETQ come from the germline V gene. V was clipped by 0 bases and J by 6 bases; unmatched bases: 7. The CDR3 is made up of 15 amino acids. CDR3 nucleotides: TGCGCCAGCAGCTTGGTGGCGGGAGAATGGGATACGCAGTATTTT. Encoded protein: CASSLVAGEWDTQYF.

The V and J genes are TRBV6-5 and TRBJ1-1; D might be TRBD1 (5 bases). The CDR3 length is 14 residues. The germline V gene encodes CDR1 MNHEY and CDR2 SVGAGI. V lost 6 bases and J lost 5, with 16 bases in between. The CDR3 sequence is CASSFQGLRTEAFF. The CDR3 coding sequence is TGTGCCAGCAGCTTCCAGGGACTAAGGACTGAAGCTTTCTTT.

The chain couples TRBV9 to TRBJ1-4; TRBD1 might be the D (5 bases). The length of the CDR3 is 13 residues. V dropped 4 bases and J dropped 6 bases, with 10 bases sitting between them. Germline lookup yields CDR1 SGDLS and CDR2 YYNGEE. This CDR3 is CASSIGADEKLFF. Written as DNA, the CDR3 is TGTGCCAGCAGCATTGGGGCGGATGAAAAACTGTTTTTT.

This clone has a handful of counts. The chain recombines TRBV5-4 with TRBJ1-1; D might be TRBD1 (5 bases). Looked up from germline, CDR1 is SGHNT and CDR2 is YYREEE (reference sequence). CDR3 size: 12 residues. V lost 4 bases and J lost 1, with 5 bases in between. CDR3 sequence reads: CASSTGNTEAFF. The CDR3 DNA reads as TGTGCCAGCAGCACAGGGAACACTGAAGCTTTCTTT.

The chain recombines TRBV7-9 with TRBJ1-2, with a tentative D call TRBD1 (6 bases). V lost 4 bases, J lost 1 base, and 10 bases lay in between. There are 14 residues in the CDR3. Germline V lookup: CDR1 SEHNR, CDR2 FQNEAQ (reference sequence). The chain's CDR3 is CASSSGDGNYGYTF. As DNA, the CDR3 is TGTGCCAGCAGCTCAGGGGACGGTAACTATGGCTACACCTTC.